Each of the 3 T cell receptor beta chains below was sequenced from the same sample in a study of blood T cells in healthy people across ages. The second PCR ran roughly 6 to 12 cycles with a sample-barcoded 5' primer and J-beta primers. TCRdb re-analysed the 5' RACE reads in MiXCR, keeping a single row per CDR3 protein. The sample has roughly 700,000 distinct CDR3 sequences, about 30% seen once. Sequencing was done on a sample of blood. The receptors originated from a woman of 80 years or more in good health.

V gene TRBV7-3 combines with J gene TRBJ2-4; 9 positions match TRBD1. This CDR3 region has 16 residues. The J segment lost 0 bases and the V segment lost 5 bases, leaving 5 bases of the junction unmatched. Germline lookup yields CDR1 SGHTA and CDR2 FQGTGA. CDR3 nucleotides: TGTGCCAGCAGCCCCGGACAGGGGCTAGCCAAAAACATTCAGTACTTC. As protein: CASSPGQGLAKNIQYF.

This chain connects TRBV6-2 or TRBV6-3 to TRBJ2-5; TRBD2 matches at 9 bases. CDR1 is MNHEY, CDR2 SVGEGT, per germline. CDR3 size: 15 residues. Germline trimming cut 5 bases from V and 7 bases from J; bases unmatched to any gene: 11. The CDR3 loop reads CASSLRAGGVGTQYF. The CDR3 coding sequence is TGTGCCAGCAGTCTACGAGCGGGGGGTGTTGGGACCCAGTACTTC.

This clonotype was counted at least ten times. The V gene is TRBV28, the J gene TRBJ2-1; D possibly corresponds to TRBD2 (5 bases). CDR3 length equals 16 residues. V was shortened by 6 bases and J by 3 bases, with 18 bases between the two germline ends. Per germline, CDR1 MDHEN and CDR2 SYDVKM. Here the CDR3 reads CASSGSGSVYYNEQFF. The DNA for the CDR3 is TGTGCCAGCAGCGGCTCGGGGTCGGTCTACTACAATGAGCAGTTCTTC. The full variable domain, in which reference TRBV28 and TRBJ2-1 provide the parts outside the CDR3, is DVKVTQSSRYLVKRTGEKVFLECVQDMDHENMFWYRQDPGLGLRLIYFSYDVKMKEKGDIPEGYSVSREKKERFSLILESASTNQTSMYLCASSGSGSVYYNEQFFGPGTRLTVL.